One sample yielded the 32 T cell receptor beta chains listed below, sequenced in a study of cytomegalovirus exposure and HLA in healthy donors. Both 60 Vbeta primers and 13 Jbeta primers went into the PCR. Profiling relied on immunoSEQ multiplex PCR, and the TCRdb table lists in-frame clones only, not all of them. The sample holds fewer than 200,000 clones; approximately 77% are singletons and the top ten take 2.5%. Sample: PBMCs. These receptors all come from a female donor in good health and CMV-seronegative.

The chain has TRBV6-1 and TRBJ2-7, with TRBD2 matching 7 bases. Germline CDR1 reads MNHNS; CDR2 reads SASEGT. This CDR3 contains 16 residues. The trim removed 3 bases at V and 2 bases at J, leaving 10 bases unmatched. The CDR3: CASSDDRGRGTYEQYF. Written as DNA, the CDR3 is TGTGCCAGCAGTGATGACCGGGGGAGGGGAACCTACGAGCAGTACTTC.

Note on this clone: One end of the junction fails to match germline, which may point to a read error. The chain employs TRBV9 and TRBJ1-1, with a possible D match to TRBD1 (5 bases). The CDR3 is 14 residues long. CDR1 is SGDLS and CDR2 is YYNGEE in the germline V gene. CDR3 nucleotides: TGTGCCAGCAGTCGTAACTCAGGGAACGCTGAAGCTTTCTTT. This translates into CASSRNSGNAEAFF.

DNA for the CDR3: TGTGCCAGCAGTTTATCAGGGGTCATGAACACTGAAGCTTTCTTT. Protein: CASSLSGVMNTEAFF. The gene calls are TRBV27 and TRBJ1-1; D is perhaps TRBD1 (5 bases). The CDR3 runs 15 residues. Germline CDR1 is MNHEY and CDR2 is SMNVEV (reference sequence). Between the trimmed V and J ends, which lost 0 bases and 0 bases, there was a span of 8 bases.

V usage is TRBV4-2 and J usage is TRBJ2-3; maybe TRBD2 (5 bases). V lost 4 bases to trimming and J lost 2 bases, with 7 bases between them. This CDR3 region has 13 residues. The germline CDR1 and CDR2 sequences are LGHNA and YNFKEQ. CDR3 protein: CASSLGVTDTQYF. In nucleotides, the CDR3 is TGTGCCAGCAGCCTGGGAGTCACAGATACGCAGTATTTT.

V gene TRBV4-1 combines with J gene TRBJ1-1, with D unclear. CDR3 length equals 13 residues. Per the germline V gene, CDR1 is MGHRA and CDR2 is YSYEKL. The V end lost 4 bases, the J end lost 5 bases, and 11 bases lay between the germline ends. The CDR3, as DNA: TGCGCCAGCAGCCTTTGGCAGGTGACTGAAGCTTTCTTT. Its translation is CASSLWQVTEAFF.

The CDR3 DNA reads TGTGCCAGCAGACTCGACAGGGCCCACCAAGAGACCCAGTACTTC. This translates into CASRLDRAHQETQYF. The chain uses TRBV2 and TRBJ2-5; 7 positions agree with TRBD1. V shed 6 bases and J 0 bases; nucleotides not matched to a gene: 7. CDR3 size: 15 residues. Germline CDR1 is SNHLY and CDR2 is FYNNEI.

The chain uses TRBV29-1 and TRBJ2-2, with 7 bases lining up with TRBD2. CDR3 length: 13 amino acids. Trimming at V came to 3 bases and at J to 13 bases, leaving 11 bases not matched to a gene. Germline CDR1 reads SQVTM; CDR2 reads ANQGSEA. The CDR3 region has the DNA TGCAGCGTTGATCGCCTCGATCCTAGCGGGCTGTTTTTT. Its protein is CSVDRLDPSGLFF.

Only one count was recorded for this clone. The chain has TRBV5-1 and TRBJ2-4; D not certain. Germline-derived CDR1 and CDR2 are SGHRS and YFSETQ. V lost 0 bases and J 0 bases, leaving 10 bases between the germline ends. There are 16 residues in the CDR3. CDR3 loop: CASSLVVGIAKNIQYF. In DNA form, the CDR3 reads TGCGCCAGCAGCTTGGTGGTCGGTATAGCCAAAAACATTCAGTACTTC.

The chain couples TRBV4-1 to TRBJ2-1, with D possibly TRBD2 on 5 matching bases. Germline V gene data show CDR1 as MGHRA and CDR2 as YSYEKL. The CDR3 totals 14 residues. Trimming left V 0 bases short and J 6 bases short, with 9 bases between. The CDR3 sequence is CASSQDPAGNEQFF. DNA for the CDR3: TGCGCCAGCAGCCAAGATCCGGCGGGCAATGAGCAGTTCTTC.

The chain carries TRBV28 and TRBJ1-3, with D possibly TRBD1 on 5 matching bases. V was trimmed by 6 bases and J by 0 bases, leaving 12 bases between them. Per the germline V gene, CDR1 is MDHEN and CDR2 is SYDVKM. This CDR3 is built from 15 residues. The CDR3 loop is CASSLQAFSGNTIYF. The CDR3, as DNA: TGTGCCAGCAGCCTACAGGCCTTCTCTGGAAACACCATATATTTT.

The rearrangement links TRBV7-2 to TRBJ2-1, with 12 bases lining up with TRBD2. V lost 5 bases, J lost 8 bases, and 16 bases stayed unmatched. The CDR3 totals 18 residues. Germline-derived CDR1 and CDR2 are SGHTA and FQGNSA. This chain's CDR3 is CASSPPKLAGGWRHEQFF. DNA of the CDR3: TGTGCCAGCAGCCCACCGAAACTAGCGGGGGGTTGGCGGCATGAGCAGTTCTTC. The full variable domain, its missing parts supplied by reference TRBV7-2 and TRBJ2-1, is GAGVSQSPSNKVTEKGKDVELRCDPISGHTALYWYRQSLGQGLEFLIYFQGNSAPDKSGLPSDRFSAERTGGSVSTLTIQRTQQEDSAVYLCASSPPKLAGGWRHEQFFGPGTRLTVL.

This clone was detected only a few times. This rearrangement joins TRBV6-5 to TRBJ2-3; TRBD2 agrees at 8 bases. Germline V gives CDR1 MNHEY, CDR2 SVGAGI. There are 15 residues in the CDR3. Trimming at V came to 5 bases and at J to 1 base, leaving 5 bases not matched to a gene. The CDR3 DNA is TGTGCCAGCAGTCCGCGGGAGGTCGGCACAGATACGCAGTATTTT. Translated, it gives CASSPREVGTDTQYF.

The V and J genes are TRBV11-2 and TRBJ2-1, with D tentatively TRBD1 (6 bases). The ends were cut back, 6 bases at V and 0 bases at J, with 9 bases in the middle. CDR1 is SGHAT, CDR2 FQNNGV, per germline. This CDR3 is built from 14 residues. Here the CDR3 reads CASRIQGSYNEQFF. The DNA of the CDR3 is TGTGCCAGCAGGATACAGGGCTCCTACAATGAGCAGTTCTTC.

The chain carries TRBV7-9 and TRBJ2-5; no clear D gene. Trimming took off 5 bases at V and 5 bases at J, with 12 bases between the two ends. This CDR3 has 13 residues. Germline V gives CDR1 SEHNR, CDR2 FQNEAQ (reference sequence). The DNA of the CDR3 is TGTGCCAGCAGCCTGACTCTTGGGGAGACCCAGTACTTC. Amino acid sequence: CASSLTLGETQYF. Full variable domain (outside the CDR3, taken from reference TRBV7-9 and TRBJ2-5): DTGVSQNPRHKITKRGQNVTFRCDPISEHNRLYWYRQTLGQGPEFLTYFQNEAQLEKSRLLSDRFSAERPKGSFSTLEIQRTEQGDSAMYLCASSLTLGETQYFGPGTRLLVL.

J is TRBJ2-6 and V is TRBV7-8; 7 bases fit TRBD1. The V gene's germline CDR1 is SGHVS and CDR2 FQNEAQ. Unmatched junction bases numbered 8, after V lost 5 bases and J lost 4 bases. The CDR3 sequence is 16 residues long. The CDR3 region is CASSLPQGEGANVLTF. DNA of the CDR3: TGTGCCAGCAGCCTCCCCCAGGGGGAGGGGGCCAACGTCCTGACTTTC.

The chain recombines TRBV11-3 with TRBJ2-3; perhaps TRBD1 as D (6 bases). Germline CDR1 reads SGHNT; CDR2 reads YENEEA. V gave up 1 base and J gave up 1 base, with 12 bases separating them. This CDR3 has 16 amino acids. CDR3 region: CASSLGGKGGTDTQYF. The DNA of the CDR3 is TGTGCCAGCAGCTTAGGAGGAAAGGGGGGCACAGATACGCAGTATTTT. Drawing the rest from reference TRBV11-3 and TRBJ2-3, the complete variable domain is EAGVVQSPRYKIIEKKQPVAFWCNPISGHNTLYWYLQNLGQGPELLIRYENEEAVDDSQLPKDRFSAERLKGVDSTLKIQPAELGDSAVYLCASSLGGKGGTDTQYFGPGTRLTVL.

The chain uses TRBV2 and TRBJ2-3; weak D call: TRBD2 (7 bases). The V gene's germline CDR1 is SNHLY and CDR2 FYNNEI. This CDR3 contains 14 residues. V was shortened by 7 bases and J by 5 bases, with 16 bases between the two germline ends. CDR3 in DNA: TGTGCCAGCATCCGAGGGGGGGTCGGAGATACGCAGTATTTT. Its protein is CASIRGGVGDTQYF.

The CDR3 DNA follows: TGTGCCAGCAGCTCGCCCCGGACTACCAATGAGCAGTTCTTC. Its translation: CASSSPRTTNEQFF. The chain carries TRBV7-9 and TRBJ2-1, with D tentatively TRBD2 (6 bases). Trimming took off 4 bases at V and 6 bases at J, with 13 bases between the two ends. Germline values: CDR1 SEHNR, CDR2 FQNEAQ (reference sequence). This CDR3 contains 14 residues.

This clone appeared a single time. The CDR3 sequence: CASSTRVSNQPQHF. CDR3 sequence (DNA): TGCGCCAGCAGCACCCGAGTGAGCAATCAGCCCCAGCATTTT. This sequence joins TRBV4-1 and TRBJ1-5, with no clear D. V was shortened by 5 bases and J by 1 base, with 9 bases between the two germline ends. The CDR3 runs 14 residues. CDR1 is MGHRA, CDR2 YSYEKL, per germline.

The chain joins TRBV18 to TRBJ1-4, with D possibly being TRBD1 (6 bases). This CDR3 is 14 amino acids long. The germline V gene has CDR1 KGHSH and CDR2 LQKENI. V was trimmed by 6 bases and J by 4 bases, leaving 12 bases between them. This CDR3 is CASSPGQLNEKLFF. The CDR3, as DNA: TGTGCCAGCTCCCCCGGACAGCTTAATGAAAAACTGTTTTTT.

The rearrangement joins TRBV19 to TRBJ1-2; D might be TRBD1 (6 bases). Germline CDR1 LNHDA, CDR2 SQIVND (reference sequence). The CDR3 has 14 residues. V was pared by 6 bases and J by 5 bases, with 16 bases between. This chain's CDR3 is CASSPVGGVYGYTF. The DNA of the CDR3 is TGTGCCAGTAGCCCGGTTGGGGGCGTATATGGCTACACCTTC.

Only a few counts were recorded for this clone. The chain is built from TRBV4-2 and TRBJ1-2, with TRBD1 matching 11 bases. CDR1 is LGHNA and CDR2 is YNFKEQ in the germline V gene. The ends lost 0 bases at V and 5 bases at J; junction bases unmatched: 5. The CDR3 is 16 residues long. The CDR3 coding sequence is TGTGCCAGCAGCCAAGAGACCGGGACAGGGGGATATGGCTACACCTTC. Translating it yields CASSQETGTGGYGYTF.

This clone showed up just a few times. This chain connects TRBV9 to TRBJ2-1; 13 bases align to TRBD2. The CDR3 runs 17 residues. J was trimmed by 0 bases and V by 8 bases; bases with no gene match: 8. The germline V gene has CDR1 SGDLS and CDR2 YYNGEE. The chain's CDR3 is CASTGLAGRSSYNEQFF. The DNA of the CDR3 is TGTGCCAGTACGGGACTAGCGGGGCGGAGCTCCTACAATGAGCAGTTCTTC.

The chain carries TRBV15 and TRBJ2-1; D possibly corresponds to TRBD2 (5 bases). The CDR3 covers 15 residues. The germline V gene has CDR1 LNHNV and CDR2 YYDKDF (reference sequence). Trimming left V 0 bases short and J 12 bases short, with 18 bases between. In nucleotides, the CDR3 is TGTGCCACCAGCAGAGATAACCTAGCCGGGCTGAGGCAGTTCTTC. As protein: CATSRDNLAGLRQFF.

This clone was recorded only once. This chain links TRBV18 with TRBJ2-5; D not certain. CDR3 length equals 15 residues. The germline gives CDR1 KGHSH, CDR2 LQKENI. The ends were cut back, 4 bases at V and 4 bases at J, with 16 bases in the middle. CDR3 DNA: TGTGCCAGCTCACACCCACTAAATGTCTCAGAGACCCAGTACTTC. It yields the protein CASSHPLNVSETQYF. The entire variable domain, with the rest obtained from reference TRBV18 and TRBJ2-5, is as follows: NAGVMQNPRHLVRRRGQEARLRCSPMKGHSHVYWYRQLPEEGLKFMVYLQKENIIDESGMPKERFSAEFPKEGPSILRIQQVVRGDSAAYFCASSHPLNVSETQYFGPGTRLLVL.

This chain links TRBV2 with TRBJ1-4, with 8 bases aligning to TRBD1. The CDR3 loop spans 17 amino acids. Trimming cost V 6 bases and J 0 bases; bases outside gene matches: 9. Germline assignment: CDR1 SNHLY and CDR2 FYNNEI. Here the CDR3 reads CASRRTGSQPTNEKLFF. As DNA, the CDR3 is TGTGCCAGCAGGAGGACAGGGAGTCAGCCAACTAATGAAAAACTGTTTTTT.

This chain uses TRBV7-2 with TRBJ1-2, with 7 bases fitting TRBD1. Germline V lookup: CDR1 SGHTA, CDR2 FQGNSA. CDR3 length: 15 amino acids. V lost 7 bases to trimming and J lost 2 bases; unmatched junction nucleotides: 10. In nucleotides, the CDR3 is TGTGCCAGCACCCCAGGGGGGCCTTCCAACTATGGCTACACCTTC. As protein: CASTPGGPSNYGYTF.

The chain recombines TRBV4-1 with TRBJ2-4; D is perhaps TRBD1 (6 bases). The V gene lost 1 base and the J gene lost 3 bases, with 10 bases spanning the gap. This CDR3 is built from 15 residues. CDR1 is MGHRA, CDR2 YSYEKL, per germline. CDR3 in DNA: TGCGCCAGCAGCCAAGCAGGGGAAGACAAAAACATTCAGTACTTC. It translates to CASSQAGEDKNIQYF.

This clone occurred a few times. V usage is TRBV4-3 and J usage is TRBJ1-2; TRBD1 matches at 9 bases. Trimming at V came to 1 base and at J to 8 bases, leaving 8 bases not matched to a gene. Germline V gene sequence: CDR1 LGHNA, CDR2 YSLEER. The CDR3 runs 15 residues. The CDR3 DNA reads TGCGCCAGCAGCCAAGGCCCGACAGGGGGTTGGGGCTACACCTTC. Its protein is CASSQGPTGGWGYTF.

CDR3: CASNLVDRLNTEAFF. The CDR3 bases are TGCGCCAGCAATCTCGTTGACAGATTGAACACTGAAGCTTTCTTT. The chain has TRBV5-1 and TRBJ1-1; D is perhaps TRBD1 (5 bases). Germline CDR1 SGHRS, CDR2 YFSETQ. CDR3 length equals 15 residues. V lost 6 bases and J lost 0, with 15 bases in between.

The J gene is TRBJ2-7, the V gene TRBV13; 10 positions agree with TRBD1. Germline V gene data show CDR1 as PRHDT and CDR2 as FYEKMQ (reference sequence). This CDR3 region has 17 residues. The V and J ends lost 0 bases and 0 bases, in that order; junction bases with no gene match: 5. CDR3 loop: CASSLGLGQGTSYEQYF. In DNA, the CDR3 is TGTGCCAGCAGCTTAGGCCTGGGACAGGGGACCTCCTACGAGCAGTACTTC.

CDR3 nucleotide sequence: TGTGCCAGCAGCCCGGGCAGGGGAAAAGGCACAGATACGCAGTATTTT. It codes for CASSPGRGKGTDTQYF. The chain employs TRBV9 and TRBJ2-3; D may be TRBD1 (6 bases). This CDR3 has 16 residues. The germline gives CDR1 SGDLS, CDR2 YYNGEE. V dropped 4 bases and J dropped 1 base, with 16 bases sitting between them.